The rows below give T cell receptor beta chains drawn from one sample of a study of blood T cell repertoires in COVID-19. Produced via immunoSEQ multiplex PCR; TCRdb's table is partial and in-frame only. The repertoire has about 220,000 clones, 82% of them found once; the top ten carry around 3.5%. Sequences were obtained from peripheral blood. Receptors were obtained from a woman of 80 years or more with acute or convalescent COVID-19. Each CDR3 is given with its conserved first and last residue. A D gene is named only where the DNA matches it firmly. Clone size is shown for a subset of rows, as once, few, many or a class of expanded clone.

D | J | size | V | CDR3 | DNA
TRBD1 | TRBJ1-2 | once | TRBV2 | CASSDGGRGQYGYTF | TGTGCCAGCAGTGACGGTGGCAGGGGGCAATATGGCTACACCTTC
. | TRBJ2-7 | . | TRBV20-1 | CSADSSYEQYF | TGCAGTGCCGACAGTTCCTACGAGCAGTACTTC
. | TRBJ2-2 | . | TRBV9 | CASSVGVTNTGELFF | TGTGCCAGCAGCGTCGGGGTCACGAACACCGGGGAGCTGTTTTTT
TRBD1 | TRBJ2-5 | . | TRBV19 | CASSPTGIGETQYF | TGTGCCAGTAGCCCGACAGGGATTGGAGAGACCCAGTACTTC
TRBD1 | TRBJ1-1 | . | TRBV7-2 | CASSSQSQGTGTTEAFF | TGTGCCAGCAGCTCCCAGAGCCAGGGGACAGGGACCACTGAAGCTTTCTTT
. | TRBJ2-7 | . | TRBV5-4 | CASSLPTTTRSEQYF | TGTGCCAGCAGCTTGCCGACTACTACTAGATCCGAGCAGTACTTC
. | TRBJ2-3 | . | TRBV7-7 | CASSLDVALGTDTQYF | TGTGCTAGCAGCTTAGATGTAGCCTTGGGTACAGATACGCAGTATTTT
. | TRBJ2-3 | . | TRBV7-2 | CASSLDFTDTQYF | TGTGCCAGCAGCTTAGACTTCACAGATACGCAGTATTTT
. | TRBJ1-2 | . | TRBV5-4 | CASSLGGSGGYTF | TGTGCCAGCAGCTTGGGTGGCAGCGGCGGCTACACCTTC
TRBD1 | TRBJ2-2 | . | TRBV7-3 | CASSLSGTGSTGELFF | TGTGCCAGCAGCTTAAGCGGGACAGGGTCCACCGGGGAGCTGTTTTTT
. | TRBJ1-4 | . | TRBV12-3/TRBV12-4 | CASSLIVEKLFF | TGTGCCAGCAGTTTAATCGTCGAAAAACTGTTTTTT
. | TRBJ1-1 | . | TRBV5-4 | CASSTKADGIEAFF | TGTGCCAGCAGCACCAAAGCGGACGGGATAGAAGCTTTCTTT
. | TRBJ2-5 | . | TRBV7-9 | CASSLVAGGETQYF | TGTGCCAGCAGCTTAGTTGCCGGCGGCGAGACCCAGTACTTC
TRBD1 | TRBJ1-2 | . | TRBV2 | CASGGQGFYGYTF | TGTGCCAGCGGGGGACAGGGCTTCTATGGCTACACCTTC
. | TRBJ2-5 | . | TRBV18 | CASSPPLRDSGQETQYF | TGTGCCAGCTCACCCCCTCTGAGGGATTCTGGCCAAGAGACCCAGTACTTC
. | TRBJ1-1 | . | TRBV29-1 | CSVDMFASGLDTEAFF | TGCAGCGTTGATATGTTTGCATCGGGTCTGGACACTGAAGCTTTCTTT
. | TRBJ1-2 | . | TRBV3-1/TRBV3-2 | CASSGDTTFLGYTF | TGTGCCAGCAGCGGCGACACCACCTTCCTTGGCTACACCTTC
TRBD1 | TRBJ1-2 | . | TRBV28 | CASSIPGQGNYGYTF | TGTGCCAGCAGTATCCCGGGACAGGGGAACTATGGCTACACCTTC
. | TRBJ2-2 | . | TRBV4-1 | CASSPNEGTGELFF | TGCGCCAGCAGCCCGAACGAGGGTACCGGGGAGCTGTTTTTT
. | TRBJ1-4 | . | TRBV18 | CASSPGQTNEKLFF | TGTGCCAGCTCACCTGGACAGACTAATGAAAAACTGTTTTTT
. | TRBJ1-2 | few | TRBV5-1 | CASSLVGGYGYTF | TGCGCCAGCAGCTTGGTGGGGGGCTATGGCTACACCTTC
. | TRBJ1-2 | . | TRBV6-5 | CASSYHRANYGYTF | TGTGCCAGCAGTTACCACAGGGCTAACTATGGCTACACCTTC
. | TRBJ1-1 | . | TRBV10-3 | CAISELAGSTEAFF | TGTGCCATCAGTGAGTTGGCGGGAAGCACTGAAGCTTTCTTT
. | TRBJ2-7 | few | TRBV4-3 | CASSQEGWEEQYF | TGCGCCAGCAGCCAAGAGGGCTGGGAGGAGCAGTACTTC
TRBD1 | TRBJ2-1 | . | TRBV5-6 | CASNRDRGNEQFF | TGTGCCAGCAACCGGGACAGGGGCAATGAGCAGTTCTTC
. | TRBJ1-2 | . | TRBV5-4 | CASSFVEFRGGYTF | TGTGCCAGCAGCTTCGTGGAATTCAGGGGTGGCTACACCTTC
TRBD1 | TRBJ2-5 | few | TRBV15 | CATSRDRGQGRETQYF | TGTGCCACCAGCAGGGACCGTGGACAGGGCCGAGAGACCCAGTACTTC
. | TRBJ1-2 | . | TRBV5-1 | CASSGLGNYGYTF | TGCGCCAGCAGCGGACTAGGGAACTATGGCTACACCTTC
. | TRBJ2-2 | . | TRBV18 | CASSPLREAGELFF | TGTGCCAGCTCACCCCTGCGGGAAGCCGGGGAGCTGTTTTTT
. | TRBJ1-2 | . | TRBV7-2 | CASSLGSGTHYGYTF | TGTGCCAGCAGCTTAGGGTCAGGAACTCACTATGGCTACACCTTC
. | TRBJ1-4 | . | TRBV4-1 | CASSQDSTALNEKLFF | TGCGCCAGCAGCCAAGATTCCACAGCCCTGAATGAAAAACTGTTTTTT
. | TRBJ1-6 | . | TRBV9 | CASSAAGSSPLHF | TGTGCCAGCAGCGCCGCGGGGTCTTCACCCCTCCACTTT
. | TRBJ1-6 | . | TRBV9 | CASSVGGTYNSPLHF | TGTGCCAGCAGCGTGGGAGGCACCTATAATTCACCCCTCCACTTT
. | TRBJ1-1 | once | TRBV23-1 | CASSLAGNTEAFF | TGCGCCAGCAGTTTGGCAGGTAACACTGAAGCTTTCTTT
TRBD2 | TRBJ2-2 | . | TRBV24-1 | CATSDRTSGAGDTGELFF | TGTGCCACCAGTGACCGGACTAGCGGGGCCGGGGACACCGGGGAGCTGTTTTTT
. | TRBJ2-7 | . | TRBV6-6 | CASSNRESYEQYF | TGTGCCAGCAGCAACAGGGAGTCCTACGAGCAGTACTTC
TRBD2 | TRBJ2-3 | few | TRBV6-4 | CASSDGTSGGADTQYF | TGTGCCAGCAGTGACGGGACTAGCGGGGGGGCAGATACGCAGTATTTT
TRBD1 | TRBJ1-2 | . | TRBV12-3/TRBV12-4 | CASSTTGYYGYTF | TGTGCCAGCAGCACGACAGGGTACTATGGCTACACCTTC
TRBD1 | TRBJ2-7 | . | TRBV10-3 | CAISESPGTGNEQYF | TGTGCCATCAGTGAATCTCCCGGGACAGGGAACGAGCAGTACTTC
. | TRBJ1-5 | . | TRBV12-3/TRBV12-4 | CASSLGGHQPQHF | TGTGCCAGCAGTTTAGGTGGGCACCAGCCCCAGCATTTT
. | TRBJ1-5 | . | TRBV10-3 | CAIRPGVNQPQHF | TGTGCCATCAGGCCGGGGGTAAATCAGCCCCAGCATTTT
. | TRBJ1-1 | . | TRBV6-5 | CASSYSRQGSTEAFF | TGTGCCAGCAGTTACTCGAGGCAGGGCAGTACTGAAGCTTTCTTT
. | TRBJ1-2 | . | TRBV11-1 | CASSSQGPSAYGYTF | TGTGCCAGCAGCTCGCAGGGGCCCTCCGCCTATGGCTACACCTTC
. | TRBJ1-5 | few | TRBV28 | CASAAGAPQHF | TGTGCCAGCGCAGCAGGGGCGCCCCAGCATTTT
TRBD1 | TRBJ1-2 | . | TRBV6-5 | CASRRQGFEGYTF | TGTGCCAGCAGGCGACAGGGGTTTGAAGGCTACACCTTC
. | TRBJ2-5 | . | TRBV12-1 | CASSSGGSGVVGETQYF | TGTGCCAGCAGCTCCGGGGGTAGCGGGGTGGTAGGGGAGACCCAGTACTTC
. | TRBJ1-2 | . | TRBV10-3 | CAISATGYGYTF | TGTGCCATCTCGGCTACAGGCTATGGCTACACCTTC
TRBD1 | TRBJ1-1 | . | TRBV5-4 | CASSLDRGGRTEAFF | TGTGCCAGCAGCCTGGACAGGGGAGGTCGTACTGAAGCTTTCTTT
. | TRBJ1-3 | . | TRBV2 | CASSEIRGSGNTIYF | TGTGCCAGCAGTGAAATCAGGGGTTCTGGAAACACCATATATTTT
. | TRBJ2-1 | . | TRBV24-1 | CATSDGQRGNEQFF | TGTGCCACCAGTGATGGACAAAGGGGGAATGAGCAGTTCTTC
TRBD1 | TRBJ1-4 | . | TRBV15 | CATSRDPLGGFDEKLFF | TGTGCCACCAGCAGAGACCCCTTAGGGGGCTTTGATGAAAAACTGTTTTTT
TRBD1 | TRBJ1-1 | once | TRBV3-1/TRBV3-2 | CASSYRTGGAFF | TGTGCCAGCAGCTACCGGACAGGGGGAGCTTTCTTT
TRBD1 | TRBJ2-7 | few | TRBV5-6 | CASSRDRGNEQYF | TGTGCCAGCAGCCGGGACAGGGGCAACGAGCAGTACTTC
. | TRBJ1-1 | once | TRBV9 | CASSVAGGGSTEAFF | TGTGCCAGCAGCGTAGCGGGGGGCGGGAGCACTGAAGCTTTCTTT